The rows below give T cell receptor beta chains drawn from one sample of a study of blood T cell repertoires in COVID-19. Assay used: immunoSEQ multiplex PCR; TCRdb lists only in-frame clones, some missing. The data show hundreds of thousands of clones, around 90% seen once. Specimen: peripheral blood. The receptor source for this set is a woman aged 45 to 65 with COVID-19, enrolled during active disease. The CDR3 runs from the conserved cysteine through the conserved F or W. Each record gives: V gene, J gene, D gene, clone size, CDR3 DNA, CDR3 protein. D genes are given only for firm matches. Expanded clones are given a class, and other clones once, few, many or no size at all.

v_call: TRBV6-5
j_call: TRBJ2-7
d_call: TRBD1
clone_size: .
cdr3_nt: TGTGCCAGCAGTCGTCCGGGACAGGGGGAATTCGAGCAGTACTTC
cdr3_aa: CASSRPGQGEFEQYF

v_call: TRBV6-5
j_call: TRBJ1-6
d_call: .
clone_size: few
cdr3_nt: TGTGCCAGCAGGGGGCGGGAAAATTCACCCCTCCACTTT
cdr3_aa: CASRGRENSPLHF

v_call: TRBV28
j_call: TRBJ1-5
d_call: TRBD1
clone_size: .
cdr3_nt: TGTGCCAGCAGTTTAGGGCAGGGGGCCGTTCAGCCCCAGCATTTT
cdr3_aa: CASSLGQGAVQPQHF

v_call: TRBV2
j_call: TRBJ1-2
d_call: TRBD1
clone_size: .
cdr3_nt: TGTGCCAGCAGTCCCAGGACAGGGGATAACTATGGCTACACCTTC
cdr3_aa: CASSPRTGDNYGYTF

v_call: TRBV29-1
j_call: TRBJ2-2
d_call: TRBD2
clone_size: .
cdr3_nt: TGCAGCGTTGTGGGTGGCGGGGGAACCGTCGGGGAGCTGTTTTTT
cdr3_aa: CSVVGGGGTVGELFF

v_call: TRBV2
j_call: TRBJ2-3
d_call: TRBD2
clone_size: few
cdr3_nt: TGTGCCAGCAGACTAGCGGGGGGGTTAGATACGCAGTATTTT
cdr3_aa: CASRLAGGLDTQYF

v_call: TRBV11-2
j_call: TRBJ2-3
d_call: TRBD2
clone_size: .
cdr3_nt: TGTGCCAGCAGCCTGGGGACTAGCGGGGGGCCGGTTGATACGCAGTATTTT
cdr3_aa: CASSLGTSGGPVDTQYF

v_call: TRBV6-1
j_call: TRBJ2-7
d_call: .
clone_size: .
cdr3_nt: TGTGCCAGCAGTGAAACCGCACAGTCAGGGGACGAGCAGTACTTC
cdr3_aa: CASSETAQSGDEQYF

v_call: TRBV28
j_call: TRBJ2-2
d_call: TRBD2
clone_size: .
cdr3_nt: TGTGCCGTCCCACGCGGGGGGAGGACCGGGGAGCTGTTTTTT
cdr3_aa: CAVPRGGRTGELFF

v_call: TRBV5-1
j_call: TRBJ1-4
d_call: .
clone_size: .
cdr3_nt: TGCGCCAGCAGCTTGGTTGGGCCACCGTCTAATGAAAAACTGTTTTTT
cdr3_aa: CASSLVGPPSNEKLFF

v_call: TRBV7-6
j_call: TRBJ2-5
d_call: .
clone_size: .
cdr3_nt: TGTGCCAGCAGCTTAAACCCCGCAGGGGGGAGTGGGACCCAGTACTTC
cdr3_aa: CASSLNPAGGSGTQYF

v_call: TRBV2
j_call: TRBJ2-1
d_call: .
clone_size: many
cdr3_nt: TGTGCCAGCAGTGGTAACAGGGCGGGCAATGAGCAGTTCTTC
cdr3_aa: CASSGNRAGNEQFF

v_call: TRBV29-1
j_call: TRBJ1-1
d_call: .
clone_size: once
cdr3_nt: TGCAGCGTGATGCAGGGGCTGAACACTGAAGCTTTCTTT
cdr3_aa: CSVMQGLNTEAFF

v_call: TRBV9
j_call: TRBJ2-7
d_call: .
clone_size: .
cdr3_nt: TGTGCCAGCAGCCCGCACTTCTCGGACGAGCAGTACTTC
cdr3_aa: CASSPHFSDEQYF

v_call: TRBV7-9
j_call: TRBJ1-2
d_call: .
clone_size: .
cdr3_nt: TGTGCCAGCAGCTCTCCCCATATAGTAAGCTATGGCTACACCTTC
cdr3_aa: CASSSPHIVSYGYTF

v_call: TRBV6-5
j_call: TRBJ2-1
d_call: TRBD1
clone_size: .
cdr3_nt: TGTGCCAGCAGAGCCGGACAGGGCTCCTACAATGAGCAGTTCTTC
cdr3_aa: CASRAGQGSYNEQFF

v_call: TRBV5-4
j_call: TRBJ1-1
d_call: TRBD1
clone_size: .
cdr3_nt: TGTGCCAGCAGCCCACTCCGGACAGGGAGGGGGACTGAAGCTTTCTTT
cdr3_aa: CASSPLRTGRGTEAFF

v_call: TRBV28
j_call: TRBJ2-6
d_call: .
clone_size: .
cdr3_nt: TGTGCCAGCAAATACTCTGGGGCCAACGTCCTGACTTTC
cdr3_aa: CASKYSGANVLTF

v_call: TRBV19
j_call: TRBJ1-2
d_call: .
clone_size: .
cdr3_nt: TGTGCCAGTAATACGGCCGAAGGGGGGGGAGACTATGGCTACACCTTC
cdr3_aa: CASNTAEGGGDYGYTF

v_call: TRBV27
j_call: TRBJ1-1
d_call: TRBD1
clone_size: .
cdr3_nt: TGTGCCAGCAGTTCTTGGACAGGGAACACTGAAGCTTTCTTT
cdr3_aa: CASSSWTGNTEAFF